This TCR beta chain was recorded in a study of T cell changes during pregnancy in multiple sclerosis. Produced via immunoSEQ multiplex PCR; TCRdb's table is partial and in-frame only. Counted here are 50,000 or so clones, almost 95% occurring once; the ten biggest clones make up more than 0.7%. Germline V gene sequence: CDR1 SGHRS, CDR2 YFSETQ. The V gene lost 0 bases and the J gene lost 4 bases, with 14 bases spanning the gap. CDR3 length equals 16 residues. The origin of this receptor is a female donor with multiple sclerosis, enrolled in a pregnancy study. This rearrangement joins TRBV5-1 to TRBJ2-1, with D maybe TRBD1 (6 bases). The source material was CD4+ T cells from peripheral blood mononuclear cells, sampled in the third trimester of pregnancy. CDR3 DNA: TGCGCCAGCAGCTTGGAATTGACAGGTCCTTACAATGAGCAGTTCTTC. This translates into CASSLELTGPYNEQFF.